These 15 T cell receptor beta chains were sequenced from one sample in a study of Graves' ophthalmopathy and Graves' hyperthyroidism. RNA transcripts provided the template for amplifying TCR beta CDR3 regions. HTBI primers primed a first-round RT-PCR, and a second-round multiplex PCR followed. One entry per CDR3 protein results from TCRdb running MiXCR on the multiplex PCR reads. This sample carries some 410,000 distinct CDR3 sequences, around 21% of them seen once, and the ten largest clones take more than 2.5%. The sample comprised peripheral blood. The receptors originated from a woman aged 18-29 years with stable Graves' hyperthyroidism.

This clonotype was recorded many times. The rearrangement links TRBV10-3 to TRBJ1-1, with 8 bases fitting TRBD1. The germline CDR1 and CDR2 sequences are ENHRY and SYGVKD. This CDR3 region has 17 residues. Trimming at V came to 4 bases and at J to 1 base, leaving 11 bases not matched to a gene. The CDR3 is CAISAGAGGRGNTEAFF. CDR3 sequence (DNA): TGTGCCATCAGTGCGGGTGCAGGGGGCCGTGGGAACACTGAAGCTTTCTTT.

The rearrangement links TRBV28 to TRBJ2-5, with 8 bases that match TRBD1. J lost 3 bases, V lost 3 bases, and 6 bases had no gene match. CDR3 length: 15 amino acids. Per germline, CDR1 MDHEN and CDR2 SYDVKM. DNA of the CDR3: TGTGCCAGCAGTTTCCCGCGGACAGGGAAAGAGACCCAGTACTTC. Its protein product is CASSFPRTGKETQYF.

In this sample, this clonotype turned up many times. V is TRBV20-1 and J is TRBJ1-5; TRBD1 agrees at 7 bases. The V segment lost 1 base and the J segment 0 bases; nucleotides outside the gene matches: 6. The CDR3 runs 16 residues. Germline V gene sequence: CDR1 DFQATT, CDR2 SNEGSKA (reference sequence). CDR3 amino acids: CSARAGTAYSNQPQHF. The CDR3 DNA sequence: TGCAGTGCTAGAGCGGGGACAGCTTATAGCAATCAGCCCCAGCATTTT.

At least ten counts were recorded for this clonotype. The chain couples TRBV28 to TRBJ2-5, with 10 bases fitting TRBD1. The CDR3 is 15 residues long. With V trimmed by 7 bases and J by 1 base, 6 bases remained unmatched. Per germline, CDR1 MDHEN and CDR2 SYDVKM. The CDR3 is CASNLGTGAQETQYF. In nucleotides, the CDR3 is TGTGCCAGCAACCTCGGGACAGGGGCCCAAGAGACCCAGTACTTC.

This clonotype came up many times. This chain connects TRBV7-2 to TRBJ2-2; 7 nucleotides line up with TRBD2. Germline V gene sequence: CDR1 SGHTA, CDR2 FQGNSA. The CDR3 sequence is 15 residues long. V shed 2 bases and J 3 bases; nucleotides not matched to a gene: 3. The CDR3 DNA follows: TGTGCCAGCAGCTTACAAGGGAGGGACACCGGGGAGCTGTTTTTT. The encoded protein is CASSLQGRDTGELFF.

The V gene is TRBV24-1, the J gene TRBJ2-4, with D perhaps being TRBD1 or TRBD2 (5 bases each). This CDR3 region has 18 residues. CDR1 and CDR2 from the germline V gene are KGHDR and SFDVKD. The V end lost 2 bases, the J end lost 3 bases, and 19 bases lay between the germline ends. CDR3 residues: CATSDSARRTLVKNIQYF. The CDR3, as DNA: TGTGCCACCAGTGATTCCGCAAGGCGGACACTAGTCAAAAACATTCAGTACTTC.

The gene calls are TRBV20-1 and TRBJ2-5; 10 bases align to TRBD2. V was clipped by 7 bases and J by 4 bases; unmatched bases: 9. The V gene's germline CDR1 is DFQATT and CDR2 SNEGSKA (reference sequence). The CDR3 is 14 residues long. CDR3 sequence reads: CSGLGSGGLETQYF. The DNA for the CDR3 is TGCAGTGGACTGGGTAGCGGGGGGCTAGAGACCCAGTACTTC.

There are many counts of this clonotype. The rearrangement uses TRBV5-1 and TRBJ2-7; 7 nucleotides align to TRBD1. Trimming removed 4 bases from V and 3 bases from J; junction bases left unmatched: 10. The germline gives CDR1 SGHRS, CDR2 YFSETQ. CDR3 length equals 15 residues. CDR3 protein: CASSPTPTGSYEQYF. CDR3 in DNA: TGCGCCAGCAGCCCAACCCCGACAGGGAGCTACGAGCAGTACTTC.

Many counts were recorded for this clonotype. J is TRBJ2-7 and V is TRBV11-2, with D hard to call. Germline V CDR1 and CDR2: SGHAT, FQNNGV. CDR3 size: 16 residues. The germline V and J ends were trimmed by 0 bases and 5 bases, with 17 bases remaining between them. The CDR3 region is CASSLDLRTRLDEQYF. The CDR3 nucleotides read TGTGCCAGCAGCTTAGACCTTCGGACGCGTCTCGACGAGCAGTACTTC.

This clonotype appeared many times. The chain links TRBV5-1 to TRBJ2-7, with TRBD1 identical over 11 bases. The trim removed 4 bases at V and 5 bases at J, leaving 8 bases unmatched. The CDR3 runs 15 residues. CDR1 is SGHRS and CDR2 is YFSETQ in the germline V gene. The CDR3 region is CASSPAGTGGNEQYF. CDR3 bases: TGCGCCAGCAGCCCAGCCGGGACAGGGGGTAACGAGCAGTACTTC.

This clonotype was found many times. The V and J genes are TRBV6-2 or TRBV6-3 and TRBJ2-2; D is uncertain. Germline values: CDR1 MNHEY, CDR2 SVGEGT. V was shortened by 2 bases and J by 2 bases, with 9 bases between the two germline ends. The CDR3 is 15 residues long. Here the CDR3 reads CASSYRDGNTGELFF. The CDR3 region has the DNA TGTGCCAGCAGTTACCGAGACGGTAACACCGGGGAGCTGTTTTTT.

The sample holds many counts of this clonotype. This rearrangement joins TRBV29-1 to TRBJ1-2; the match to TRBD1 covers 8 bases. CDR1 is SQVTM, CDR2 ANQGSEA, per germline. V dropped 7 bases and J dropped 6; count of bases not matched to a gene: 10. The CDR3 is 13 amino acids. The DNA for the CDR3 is TGCAGCGCTGCGGGGACAGGTCAGAATGGCTACACCTTC. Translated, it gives CSAAGTGQNGYTF.

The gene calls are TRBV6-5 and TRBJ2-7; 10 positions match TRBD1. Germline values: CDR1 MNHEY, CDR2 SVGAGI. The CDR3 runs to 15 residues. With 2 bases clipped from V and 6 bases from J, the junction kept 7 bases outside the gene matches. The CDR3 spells CASSYRQGARGEQYF. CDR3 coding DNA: TGTGCCAGCAGTTACAGACAGGGGGCACGAGGCGAGCAGTACTTC.

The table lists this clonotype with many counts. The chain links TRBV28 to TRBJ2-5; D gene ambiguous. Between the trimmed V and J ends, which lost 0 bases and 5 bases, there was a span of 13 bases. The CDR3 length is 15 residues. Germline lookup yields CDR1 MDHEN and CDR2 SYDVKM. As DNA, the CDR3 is TGTGCCAGCAGTTTATGGATAGGTGGTCAGGAGACCCAGTACTTC. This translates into CASSLWIGGQETQYF.

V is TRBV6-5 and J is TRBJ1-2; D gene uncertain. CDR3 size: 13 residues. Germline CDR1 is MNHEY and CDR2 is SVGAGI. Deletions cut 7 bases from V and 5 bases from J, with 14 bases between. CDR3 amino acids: CASTLEGTYGYTF. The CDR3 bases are TGTGCCAGCACTCTCGAGGGAACTTATGGCTACACCTTC.